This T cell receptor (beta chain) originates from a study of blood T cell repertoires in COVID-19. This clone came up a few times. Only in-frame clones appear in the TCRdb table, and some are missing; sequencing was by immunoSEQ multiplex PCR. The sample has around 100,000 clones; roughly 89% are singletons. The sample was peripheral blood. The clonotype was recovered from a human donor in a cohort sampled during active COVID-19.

CDR3 in amino acids: CASSQDFYGYTF. CDR3 DNA: TGTGCCAGCAGCCAGGATTTCTATGGCTACACCTTC. This rearrangement joins TRBV11-2 to TRBJ1-2; D is uncertain. The germline V and J ends were trimmed by 5 bases and 4 bases, with 8 bases remaining between them. The germline V gene has CDR1 SGHAT and CDR2 FQNNGV. This CDR3 spans 12 amino acids.